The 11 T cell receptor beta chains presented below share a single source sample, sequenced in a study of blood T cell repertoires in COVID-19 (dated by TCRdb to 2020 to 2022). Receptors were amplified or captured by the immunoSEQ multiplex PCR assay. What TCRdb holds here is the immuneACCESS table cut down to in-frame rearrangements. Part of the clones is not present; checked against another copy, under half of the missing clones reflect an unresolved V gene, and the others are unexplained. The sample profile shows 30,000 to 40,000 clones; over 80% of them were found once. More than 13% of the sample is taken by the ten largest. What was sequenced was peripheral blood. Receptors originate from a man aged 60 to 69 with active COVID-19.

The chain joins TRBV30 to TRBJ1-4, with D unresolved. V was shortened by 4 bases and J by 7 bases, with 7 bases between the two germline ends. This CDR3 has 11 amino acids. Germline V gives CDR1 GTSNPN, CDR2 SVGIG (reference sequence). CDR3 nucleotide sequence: TGTGCCTGGAAGTTCGGTGAAAAACTGTTTTTT. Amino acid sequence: CAWKFGEKLFF.

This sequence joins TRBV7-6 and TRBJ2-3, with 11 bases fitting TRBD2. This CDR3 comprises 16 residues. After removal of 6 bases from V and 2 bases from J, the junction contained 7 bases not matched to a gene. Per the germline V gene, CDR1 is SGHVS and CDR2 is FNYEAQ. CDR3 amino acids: CASSRPTSGDTDTQYF. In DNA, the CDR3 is TGTGCCAGCAGTCGACCGACTAGCGGGGACACAGATACGCAGTATTTT.

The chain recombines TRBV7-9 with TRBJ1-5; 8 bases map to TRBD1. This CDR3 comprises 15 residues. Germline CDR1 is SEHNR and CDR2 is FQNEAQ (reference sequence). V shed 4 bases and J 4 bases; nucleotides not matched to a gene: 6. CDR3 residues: CASSSGQGGNQPQHF. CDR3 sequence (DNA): TGTGCCAGCAGCTCCGGACAGGGTGGTAATCAGCCCCAGCATTTT.

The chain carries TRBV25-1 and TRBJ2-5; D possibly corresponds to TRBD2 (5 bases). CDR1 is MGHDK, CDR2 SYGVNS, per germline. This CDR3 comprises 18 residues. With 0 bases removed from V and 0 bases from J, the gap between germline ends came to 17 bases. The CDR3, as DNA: TGTGCCAGCAGTGAATACCCCCCTGGCGGGCCGTACCAAGAGACCCAGTACTTC. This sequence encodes CASSEYPPGGPYQETQYF.

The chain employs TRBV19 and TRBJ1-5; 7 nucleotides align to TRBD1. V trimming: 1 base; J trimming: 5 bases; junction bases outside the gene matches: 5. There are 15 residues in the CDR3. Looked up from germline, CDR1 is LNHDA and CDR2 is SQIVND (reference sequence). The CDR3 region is CASSIADRVDQPQHF. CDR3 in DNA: TGTGCCAGTAGTATAGCTGACAGGGTAGATCAGCCCCAGCATTTT.

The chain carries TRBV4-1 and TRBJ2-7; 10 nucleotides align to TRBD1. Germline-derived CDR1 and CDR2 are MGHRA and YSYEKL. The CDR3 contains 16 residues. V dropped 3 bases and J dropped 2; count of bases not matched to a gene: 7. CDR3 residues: CASSQEGQGSTYEQYF. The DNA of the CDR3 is TGCGCCAGCAGCCAGGAGGGACAGGGGAGTACCTACGAGCAGTACTTC.

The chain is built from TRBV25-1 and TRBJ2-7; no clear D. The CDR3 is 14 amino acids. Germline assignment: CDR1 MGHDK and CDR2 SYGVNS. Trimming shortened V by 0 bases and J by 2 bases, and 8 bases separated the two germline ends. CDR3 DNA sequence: TGTGCCAGCAGTGAATATAGCCCTCCCTACGAGCAGTACTTC. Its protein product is CASSEYSPPYEQYF.

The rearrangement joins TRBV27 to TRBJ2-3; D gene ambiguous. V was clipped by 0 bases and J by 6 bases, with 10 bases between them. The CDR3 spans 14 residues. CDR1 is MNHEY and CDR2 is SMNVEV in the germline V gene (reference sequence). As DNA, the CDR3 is TGTGCCAGCAGTTTATCACTCGCTCGGGATACGCAGTATTTT. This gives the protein CASSLSLARDTQYF.

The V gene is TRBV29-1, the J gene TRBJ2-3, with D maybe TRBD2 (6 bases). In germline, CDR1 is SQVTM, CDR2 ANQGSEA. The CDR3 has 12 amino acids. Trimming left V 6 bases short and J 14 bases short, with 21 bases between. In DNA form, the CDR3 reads TGCAGCGTCTCGCTGACGGGAGAGAGTCCGTATTTT. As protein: CSVSLTGESPYF.

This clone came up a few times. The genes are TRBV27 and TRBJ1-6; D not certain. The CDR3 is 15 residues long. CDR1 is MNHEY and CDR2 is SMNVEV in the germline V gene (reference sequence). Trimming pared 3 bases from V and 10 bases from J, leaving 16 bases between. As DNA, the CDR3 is TGTGCCAGCAGTTTCTGGAAACAGCAAAACTCACCCCTCCACTTT. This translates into CASSFWKQQNSPLHF.

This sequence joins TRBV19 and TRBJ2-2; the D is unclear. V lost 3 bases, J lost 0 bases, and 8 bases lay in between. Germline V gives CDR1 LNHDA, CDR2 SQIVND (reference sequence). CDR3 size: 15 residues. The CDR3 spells CASSMGAPNTGELFF. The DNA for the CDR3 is TGTGCCAGTAGTATGGGCGCTCCGAACACCGGGGAGCTGTTTTTT.